The clone carrying this TCR beta chain was detected many times. These data come from a study of T cells in Graves' hyperthyroidism and ophthalmopathy. RNA transcripts provided the source from which TCR beta CDR3 regions were amplified. TCR CDR3 regions were first amplified by RT-PCR with HTBI primers. TCRdb recomputed calls from the multiplex PCR reads with MiXCR, one row per CDR3 protein. The sample has hundreds of thousands of distinct CDR3 sequences; about 16% are singletons. Per the germline V gene, CDR1 is DFQATT and CDR2 is SNEGSKA (reference sequence). V lost 6 bases to trimming and J lost 8 bases; unmatched junction nucleotides: 10. This CDR3 contains 13 residues.

The rearrangement uses TRBV20-1 and TRBJ2-1; 7 nucleotides align to TRBD1. The source material was blood. The TCR was taken from a woman aged 35 to 49 with Graves' ophthalmopathy. The CDR3 here is CSASEGGADEQFF. Written as DNA, the CDR3 is TGCAGTGCCAGTGAAGGGGGCGCCGATGAGCAGTTCTTC.